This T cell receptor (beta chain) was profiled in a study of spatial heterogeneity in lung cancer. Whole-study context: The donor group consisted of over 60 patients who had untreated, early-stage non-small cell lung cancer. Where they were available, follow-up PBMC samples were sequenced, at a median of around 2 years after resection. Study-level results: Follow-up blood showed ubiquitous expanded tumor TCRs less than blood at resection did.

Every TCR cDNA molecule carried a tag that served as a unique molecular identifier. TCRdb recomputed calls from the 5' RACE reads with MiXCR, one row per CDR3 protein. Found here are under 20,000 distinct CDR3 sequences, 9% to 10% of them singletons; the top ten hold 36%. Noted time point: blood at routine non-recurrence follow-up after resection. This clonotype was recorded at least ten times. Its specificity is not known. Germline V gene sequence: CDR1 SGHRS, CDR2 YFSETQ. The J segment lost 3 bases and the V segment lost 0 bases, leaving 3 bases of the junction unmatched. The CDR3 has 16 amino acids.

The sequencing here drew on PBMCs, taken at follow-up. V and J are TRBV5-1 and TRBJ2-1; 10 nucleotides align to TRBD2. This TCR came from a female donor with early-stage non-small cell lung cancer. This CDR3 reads CASSLGLAGGYNEQFF. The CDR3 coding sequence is TGCGCCAGCAGCTTGGGGTTAGCGGGGGGCTACAATGAGCAGTTCTTC.